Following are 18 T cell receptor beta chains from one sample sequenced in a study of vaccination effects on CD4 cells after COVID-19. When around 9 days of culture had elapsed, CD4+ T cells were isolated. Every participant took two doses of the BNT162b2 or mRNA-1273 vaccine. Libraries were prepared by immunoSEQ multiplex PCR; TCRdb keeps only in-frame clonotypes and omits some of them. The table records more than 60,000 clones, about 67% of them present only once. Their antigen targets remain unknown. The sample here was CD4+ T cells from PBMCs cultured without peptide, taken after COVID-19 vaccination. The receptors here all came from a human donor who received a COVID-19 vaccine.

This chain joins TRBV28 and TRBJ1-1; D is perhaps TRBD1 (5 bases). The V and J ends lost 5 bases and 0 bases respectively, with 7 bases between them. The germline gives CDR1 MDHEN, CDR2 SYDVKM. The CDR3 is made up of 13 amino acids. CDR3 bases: TGTGCCAGCAGTGGGACGGTGAACACTGAAGCTTTCTTT. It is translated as CASSGTVNTEAFF.

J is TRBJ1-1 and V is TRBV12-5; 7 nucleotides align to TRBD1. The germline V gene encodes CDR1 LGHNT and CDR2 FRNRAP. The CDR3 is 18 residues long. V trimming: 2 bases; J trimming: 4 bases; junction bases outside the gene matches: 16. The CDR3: CASGLPKRGSRGGTEAFF. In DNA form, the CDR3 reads TGTGCTAGTGGTTTGCCCAAAAGAGGGAGCAGGGGGGGCACTGAAGCTTTCTTT.

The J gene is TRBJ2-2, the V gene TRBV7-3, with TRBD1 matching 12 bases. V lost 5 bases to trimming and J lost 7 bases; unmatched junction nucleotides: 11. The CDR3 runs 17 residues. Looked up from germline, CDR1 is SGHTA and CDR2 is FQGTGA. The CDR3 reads CASSPRTGTGGFGELFF. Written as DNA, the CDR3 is TGTGCCAGCAGCCCCCGTACCGGGACAGGGGGCTTCGGGGAGCTGTTTTTT.

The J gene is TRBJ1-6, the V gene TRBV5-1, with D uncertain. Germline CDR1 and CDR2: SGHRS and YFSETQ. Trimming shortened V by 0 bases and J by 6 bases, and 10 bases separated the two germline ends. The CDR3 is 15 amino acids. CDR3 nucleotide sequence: TGCGCCAGCAGCTTGGACGTCCGGGGTAATTCACCCCTCCACTTT. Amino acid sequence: CASSLDVRGNSPLHF.

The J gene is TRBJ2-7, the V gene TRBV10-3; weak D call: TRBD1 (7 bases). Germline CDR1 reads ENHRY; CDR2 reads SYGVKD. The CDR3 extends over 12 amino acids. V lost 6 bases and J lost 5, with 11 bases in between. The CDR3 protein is CAISQGGHEQYV. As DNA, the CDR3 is TGTGCCATCAGCCAGGGGGGCCACGAGCAGTACGTC.

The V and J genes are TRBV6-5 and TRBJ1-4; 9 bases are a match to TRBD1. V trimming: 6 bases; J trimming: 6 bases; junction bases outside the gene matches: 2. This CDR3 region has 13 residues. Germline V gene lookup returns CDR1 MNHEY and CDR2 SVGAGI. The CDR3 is CASSTGGDEKLFF. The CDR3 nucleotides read TGTGCCAGCAGCACAGGGGGCGATGAAAAACTGTTTTTT.

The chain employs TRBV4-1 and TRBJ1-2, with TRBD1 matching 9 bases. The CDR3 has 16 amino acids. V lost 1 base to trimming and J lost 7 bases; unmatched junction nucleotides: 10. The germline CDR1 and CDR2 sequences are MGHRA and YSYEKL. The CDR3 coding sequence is TGCGCCAGCAGCCAAGCCCCGTTACAGGGGGCGGCTGGCTACACCTTC. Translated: CASSQAPLQGAAGYTF.

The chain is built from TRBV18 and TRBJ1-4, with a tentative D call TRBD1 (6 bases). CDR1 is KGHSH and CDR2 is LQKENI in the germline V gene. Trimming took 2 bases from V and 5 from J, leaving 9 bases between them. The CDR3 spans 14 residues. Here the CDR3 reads CASSPRGTNEKLFF. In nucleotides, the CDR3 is TGTGCCAGCTCACCAAGGGGGACAAATGAAAAACTGTTTTTT.

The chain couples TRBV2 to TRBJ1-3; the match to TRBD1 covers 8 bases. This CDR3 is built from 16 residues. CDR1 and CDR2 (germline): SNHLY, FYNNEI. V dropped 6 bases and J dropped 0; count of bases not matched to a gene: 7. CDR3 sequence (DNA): TGTGCCAGCAGAACCAACACAGGGGGCTCTGGAAACACCATATATTTT. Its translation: CASRTNTGGSGNTIYF.

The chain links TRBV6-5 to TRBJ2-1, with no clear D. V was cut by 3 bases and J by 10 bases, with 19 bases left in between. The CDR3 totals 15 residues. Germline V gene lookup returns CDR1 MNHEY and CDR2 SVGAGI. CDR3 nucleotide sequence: TGTGCCAGCAGTTATACCTCGGGCCCGTGGTGGGAGCAGTTCTTC. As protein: CASSYTSGPWWEQFF.

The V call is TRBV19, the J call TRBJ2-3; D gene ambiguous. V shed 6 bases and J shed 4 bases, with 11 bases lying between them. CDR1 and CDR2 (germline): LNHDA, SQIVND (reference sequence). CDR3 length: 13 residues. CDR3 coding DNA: TGTGCCAGTAGCCGGGCTGGTTCAGATACGCAGTATTTT. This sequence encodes CASSRAGSDTQYF.

Here the CDR3 reads CASSSRSRQEETQYF. The CDR3 DNA is TGTGCCAGCAGCTCACGATCCAGACAGGAAGAGACCCAGTACTTC. The gene calls are TRBV7-2 and TRBJ2-5; possible D gene TRBD1, 6 bases. Trimming left V 4 bases short and J 3 bases short, with 15 bases between. Germline-derived CDR1 and CDR2 are SGHTA and FQGNSA. This CDR3 contains 15 residues.

The CDR3 DNA sequence: TGTGCCACCAGTGATTCCGGGACAGGATTAAATCAGCCCCAGCATTTT. The encoded protein is CATSDSGTGLNQPQHF. This chain joins TRBV24-1 and TRBJ1-5; 8 bases are shared with TRBD1. This CDR3 region has 16 residues. V shed 2 bases, J shed 4 bases, and the junction held 6 bases outside the gene matches. CDR1 and CDR2 from the germline V gene are KGHDR and SFDVKD.

CDR3 region: CSVAGTSRETQYF. Here the CDR3 DNA reads TGCAGCGTGGCCGGGACTAGCCGAGAGACCCAGTACTTC. The chain uses TRBV29-1 and TRBJ2-5; 9 nucleotides match TRBD2. Germline CDR1 is SQVTM and CDR2 is ANQGSEA. This CDR3 has 13 residues. Unmatched junction bases numbered 6, after V lost 6 bases and J lost 4 bases. Looking up the rest from reference TRBV29-1 and TRBJ2-5 gives the full variable domain: SAVISQKPSRDICQRGTSLTIQCQVDSQVTMMFWYRQQPGQSLTLIATANQGSEATYESGFVIDKFPISRPNLTFSTLTVSNMSPEDSSIYLCSVAGTSRETQYFGPGTRLLVL.

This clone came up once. Here the CDR3 DNA reads TGTGCAAGTCGCTCCCCCGGGACTAGTGAGTCACGTTTCGCCGGGGAGCTGTTTTTT. Protein: CASRSPGTSESRFAGELFF. The chain carries TRBV12-2 and TRBJ2-2; the DNA was not compared with TRBD2, the D call given in the table. TRBV12-2 is noted as a pseudogene. The CDR3 is 19 residues long.

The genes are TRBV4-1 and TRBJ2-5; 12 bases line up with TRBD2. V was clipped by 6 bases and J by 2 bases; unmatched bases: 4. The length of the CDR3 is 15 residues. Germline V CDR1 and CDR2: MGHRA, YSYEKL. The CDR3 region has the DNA TGCGCCAGCAGACTGCTAGCGGGGGGGCAAGAGACCCAGTACTTC. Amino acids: CASRLLAGGQETQYF.

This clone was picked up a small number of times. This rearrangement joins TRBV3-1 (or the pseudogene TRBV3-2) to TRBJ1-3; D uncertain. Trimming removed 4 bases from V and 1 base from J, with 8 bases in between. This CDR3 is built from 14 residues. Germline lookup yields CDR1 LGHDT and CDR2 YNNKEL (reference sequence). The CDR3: CASSPGGSGNTIYF. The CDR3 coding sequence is TGTGCCAGCAGCCCGGGCGGATCTGGAAACACCATATATTTT.

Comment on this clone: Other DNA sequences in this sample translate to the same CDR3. The CDR3 sequence is CATSDPGTGGVYGYTF. CDR3 sequence (DNA): TGTGCCACCAGTGACCCCGGGACAGGGGGCGTTTATGGCTACACCTTC. J is TRBJ1-2 and V is TRBV24-1; 12 nucleotides match TRBD1. Germline V gene sequence: CDR1 KGHDR, CDR2 SFDVKD. There are 16 residues in the CDR3. V lost 4 bases to trimming and J lost 5 bases; unmatched junction nucleotides: 7.